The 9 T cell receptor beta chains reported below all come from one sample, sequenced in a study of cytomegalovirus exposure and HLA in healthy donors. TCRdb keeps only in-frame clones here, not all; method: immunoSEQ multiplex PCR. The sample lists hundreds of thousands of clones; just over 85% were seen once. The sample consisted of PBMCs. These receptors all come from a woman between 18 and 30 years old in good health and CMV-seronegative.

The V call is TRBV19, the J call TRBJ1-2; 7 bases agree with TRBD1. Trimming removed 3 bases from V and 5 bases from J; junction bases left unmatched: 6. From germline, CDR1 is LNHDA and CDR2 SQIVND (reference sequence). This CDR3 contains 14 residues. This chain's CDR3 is CASSIPDRVYGYTF. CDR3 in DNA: TGTGCCAGTAGTATCCCCGACAGGGTATATGGCTACACCTTC.

CDR3 bases: TGTGCCAGCCGGGAAGGTGAGGGGGGGCTGGCTTTCTTT. Translated: CASREGEGGLAFF. V gene TRBV28 combines with J gene TRBJ1-1, with D possibly matching TRBD1 (6 bases). Germline-derived CDR1 and CDR2 are MDHEN and SYDVKM. V was shortened by 8 bases and J by 11 bases, with 21 bases between the two germline ends. The CDR3 totals 13 residues.

CDR3 sequence: CASPQGSDTQYF. Written as DNA, the CDR3 is TGTGCCAGCCCCCAGGGTTCAGATACGCAGTATTTT. The chain uses TRBV5-8 and TRBJ2-3; TRBD1 is a possible D gene (5 bases). V was trimmed by 7 bases and J by 4 bases, leaving 10 bases between them. CDR1 and CDR2 from the germline V gene are SGHTS and YDEGEE. The CDR3 loop spans 12 amino acids. Full variable domain (rest looked up from reference TRBV5-8 and TRBJ2-3): EAGVTQSPTHLIKTRGQQATLRCSPISGHTSVYWYQQALGLGLQFLLWYDEGEERNRGNFPPRFSGRQFPNYSSELNVNALELEDSALYLCASPQGSDTQYFGPGTRLTVL.

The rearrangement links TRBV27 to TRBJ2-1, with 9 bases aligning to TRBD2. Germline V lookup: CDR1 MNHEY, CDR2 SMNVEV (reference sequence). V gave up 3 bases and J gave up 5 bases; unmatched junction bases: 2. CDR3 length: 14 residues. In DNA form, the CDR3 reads TGTGCCAGCAGTTTTCTAGCGGGAAACAATGAGCAGTTCTTC. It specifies CASSFLAGNNEQFF.

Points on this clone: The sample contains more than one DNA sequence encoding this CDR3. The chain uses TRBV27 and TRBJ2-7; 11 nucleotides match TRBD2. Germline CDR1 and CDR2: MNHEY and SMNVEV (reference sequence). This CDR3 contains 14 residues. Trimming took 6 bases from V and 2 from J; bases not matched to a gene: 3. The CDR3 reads CASSLAGGPYEQYF. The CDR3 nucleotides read TGTGCCAGCAGCTTAGCGGGAGGGCCCTACGAGCAGTACTTC.

CDR3 in DNA: TGTGCCAGCAGCCTTCCAACGACTAGCTCGGGACGGTTCTTC. It encodes CASSLPTTSSGRFF. The rearrangement links TRBV5-6 to TRBJ2-1, with 7 bases that match TRBD2. The CDR3 sequence is 14 residues long. Per the germline V gene, CDR1 is SGHDT and CDR2 is YYEEEE. V trimming: 4 bases; J trimming: 15 bases; junction bases outside the gene matches: 16. The whole variable domain, filled in from reference TRBV5-6 and TRBJ2-1, reads DAGVTQSPTHLIKTRGQQVTLRCSPKSGHDTVSWYQQALGQGPQFIFQYYEEEERQRGNFPDRFSGHQFPNYSSELNVNALLLGDSALYLCASSLPTTSSGRFFGPGTRLTVL.

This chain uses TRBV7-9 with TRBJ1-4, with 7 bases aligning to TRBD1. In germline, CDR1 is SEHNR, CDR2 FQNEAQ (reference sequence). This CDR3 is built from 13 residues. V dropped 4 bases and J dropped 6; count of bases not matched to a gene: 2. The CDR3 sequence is CASSSGQDEKLFF. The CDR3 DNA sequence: TGTGCCAGCAGCTCCGGACAGGATGAAAAACTGTTTTTT.

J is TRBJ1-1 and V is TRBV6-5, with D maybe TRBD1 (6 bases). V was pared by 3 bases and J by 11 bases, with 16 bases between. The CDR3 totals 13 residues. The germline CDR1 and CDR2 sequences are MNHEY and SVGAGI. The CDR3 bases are TGTGCCAGCAGTTATGACGTCGGGCAGGGGGCTTTCTTT. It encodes CASSYDVGQGAFF.

The CDR3 DNA reads as TGCGCCAGCGGGCAGGGCTACTACGAGCAGTACTTC. This sequence encodes CASGQGYYEQYF. The gene calls are TRBV10-2 and TRBJ2-7, with D possibly matching TRBD1 (5 bases). V was shortened by 8 bases and J by 3 bases, with 11 bases between the two germline ends. CDR1 and CDR2 (germline): WSHSY, SAAADI. This CDR3 spans 12 amino acids.